Listed below are T cell receptor beta chains from one sample, sequenced in a study of T-cell reconstitution after alpha-beta-depleted transplantation in children. TCRdb independently ran MiXCR on the PCR reads; one entry per CDR3 protein. The top ten hold 27% of the sample, which has about 440,000 distinct CDR3 sequences, 43% seen once. The sequencing used PBMCs, collected before TCRalphabeta/CD19-depleted stem cell transplant. These receptors were obtained from a girl aged 2-15 years with aplastic anemia, due to receive a stem cell transplant. Each CDR3 is given with its conserved first and last residue. Fields, in order: J gene, V gene, D gene, clone size, CDR3 protein, CDR3 DNA. The D gene is left open where the match is weak. The size entry is marked missing in some rows and otherwise reads once, few, many or a size class.

J: TRBJ1-1
V: TRBV7-2
D: .
size: many
CDR3: CASSENRVLNTEAFF
DNA: TGTGCCAGCAGCGAGAACAGGGTTTTGAACACTGAAGCTTTCTTT

J: TRBJ2-1
V: TRBV6-1
D: .
size: few
CDR3: CASSALPGSSYNEQFF
DNA: TGTGCCAGCAGTGCCCTACCTGGGAGCTCCTACAATGAGCAGTTCTTC

J: TRBJ2-3
V: TRBV12-3/TRBV12-4
D: TRBD2
size: .
CDR3: CASSLLGTRGSDTQYF
DNA: TGTGCCAGCAGTTTATTAGGGACTAGAGGTTCAGATACGCAGTATTTT

J: TRBJ2-1
V: TRBV12-3/TRBV12-4
D: TRBD2
size: .
CDR3: CASRAQAGGRVEFF
DNA: TGTGCCAGCAGGGCTCAGGCGGGGGGCCGGGTTGAGTTCTTC

J: TRBJ1-2
V: TRBV28
D: .
size: .
CDR3: CASSFSGRGDYGYTF
DNA: TGTGCCAGCAGCTTCTCCGGACGGGGGGACTATGGCTACACCTTC

J: TRBJ2-7
V: TRBV18
D: .
size: .
CDR3: CASSQGVGGFSEQYF
DNA: TGTGCCAGCTCGCAGGGTGTCGGAGGGTTCTCCGAGCAGTACTTC

J: TRBJ2-5
V: TRBV5-5
D: TRBD1
size: .
CDR3: CASSSLRGRWETQYF
DNA: TGTGCCAGCAGTTCTCTCAGGGGGCGCTGGGAGACCCAGTACTTC

J: TRBJ2-3
V: TRBV9
D: .
size: many
CDR3: CASSVASQSTDTQYF
DNA: TGTGCCAGCAGCGTAGCTAGTCAGTCCACAGATACGCAGTATTTT

J: TRBJ2-3
V: TRBV5-1
D: .
size: few
CDR3: CASSLAQIASSTDTQYF
DNA: TGCGCCAGCAGCTTGGCCCAGATAGCGTCTAGCACAGATACGCAGTATTTT

J: TRBJ1-3
V: TRBV18
D: TRBD1
size: .
CDR3: CASSRDRSSGNTIYF
DNA: TGTGCCAGCTCACGGGACAGAAGCTCTGGAAACACCATATATTTT

J: TRBJ2-2
V: TRBV2
D: TRBD2
size: many
CDR3: CASKGPGTSGRVWTGELFF
DNA: TGTGCCAGCAAAGGCCCCGGGACTAGCGGGAGAGTATGGACCGGGGAGCTGTTTTTT

J: TRBJ2-5
V: TRBV10-3
D: .
size: .
CDR3: CAISDGGQETQYF
DNA: TGTGCCATCAGTGATGGCGGACAAGAGACCCAGTACTTC

J: TRBJ1-1
V: TRBV7-2
D: .
size: many
CDR3: CASSLGRDTVYTEAFF
DNA: TGTGCCAGCAGCTTGGGGCGAGATACGGTTTACACTGAAGCTTTCTTT

J: TRBJ1-1
V: TRBV6-2/TRBV6-3
D: .
size: .
CDR3: CASSPPRNNLERAFF
DNA: TGTGCCAGCAGTCCCCCAAGGAACAACCTAGAGAGAGCTTTCTTT

J: TRBJ1-2
V: TRBV15
D: .
size: few
CDR3: CATSPTIRGAYGYTF
DNA: TGTGCCACCAGCCCAACCATTCGGGGCGCCTATGGCTACACCTTC

J: TRBJ2-7
V: TRBV27
D: .
size: many
CDR3: CASSFNRGGDEQYF
DNA: TGTGCCAGCAGTTTCAATCGTGGAGGGGATGAGCAGTACTTC